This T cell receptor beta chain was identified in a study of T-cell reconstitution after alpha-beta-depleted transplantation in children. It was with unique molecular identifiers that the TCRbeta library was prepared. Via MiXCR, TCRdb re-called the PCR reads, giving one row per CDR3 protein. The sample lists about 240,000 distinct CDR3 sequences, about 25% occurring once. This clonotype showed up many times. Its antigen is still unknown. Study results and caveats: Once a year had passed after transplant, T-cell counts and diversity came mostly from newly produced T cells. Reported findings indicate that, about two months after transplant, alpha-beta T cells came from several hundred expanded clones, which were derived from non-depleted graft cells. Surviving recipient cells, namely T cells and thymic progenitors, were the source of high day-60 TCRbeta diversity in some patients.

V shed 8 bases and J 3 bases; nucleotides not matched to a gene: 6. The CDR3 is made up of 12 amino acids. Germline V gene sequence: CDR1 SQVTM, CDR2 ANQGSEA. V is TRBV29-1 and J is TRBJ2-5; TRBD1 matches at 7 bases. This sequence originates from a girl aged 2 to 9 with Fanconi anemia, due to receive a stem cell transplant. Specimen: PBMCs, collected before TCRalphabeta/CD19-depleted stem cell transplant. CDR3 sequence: CSSRTGEETQYF. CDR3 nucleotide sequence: TGCAGCTCCAGAACAGGGGAAGAGACCCAGTACTTC.